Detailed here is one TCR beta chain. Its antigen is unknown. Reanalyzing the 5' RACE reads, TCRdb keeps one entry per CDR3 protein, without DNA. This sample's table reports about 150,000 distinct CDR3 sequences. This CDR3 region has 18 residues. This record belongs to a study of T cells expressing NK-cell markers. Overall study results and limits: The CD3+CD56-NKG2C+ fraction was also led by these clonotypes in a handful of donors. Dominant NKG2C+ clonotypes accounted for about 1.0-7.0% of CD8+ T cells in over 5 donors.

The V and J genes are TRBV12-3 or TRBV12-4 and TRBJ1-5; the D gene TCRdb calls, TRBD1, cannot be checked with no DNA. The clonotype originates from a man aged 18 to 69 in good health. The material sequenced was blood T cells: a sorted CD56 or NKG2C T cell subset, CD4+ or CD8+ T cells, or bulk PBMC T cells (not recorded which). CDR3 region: CASRRGTGGLASNQPQHF.